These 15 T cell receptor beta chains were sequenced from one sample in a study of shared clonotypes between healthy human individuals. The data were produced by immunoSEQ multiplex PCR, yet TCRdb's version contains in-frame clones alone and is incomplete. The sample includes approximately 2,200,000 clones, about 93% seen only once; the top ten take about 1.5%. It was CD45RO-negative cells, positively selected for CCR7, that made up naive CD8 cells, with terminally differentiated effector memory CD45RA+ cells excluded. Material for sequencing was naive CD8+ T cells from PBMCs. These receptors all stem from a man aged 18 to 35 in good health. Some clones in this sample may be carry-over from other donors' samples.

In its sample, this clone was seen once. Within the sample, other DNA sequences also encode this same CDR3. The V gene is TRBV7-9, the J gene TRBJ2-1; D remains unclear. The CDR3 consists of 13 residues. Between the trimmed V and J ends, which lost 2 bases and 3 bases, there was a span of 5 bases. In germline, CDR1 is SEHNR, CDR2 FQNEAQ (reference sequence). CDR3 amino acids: CASSLRDYNEQFF. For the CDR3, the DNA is TGTGCCAGCAGCTTAAGGGACTACAATGAGCAGTTCTTC.

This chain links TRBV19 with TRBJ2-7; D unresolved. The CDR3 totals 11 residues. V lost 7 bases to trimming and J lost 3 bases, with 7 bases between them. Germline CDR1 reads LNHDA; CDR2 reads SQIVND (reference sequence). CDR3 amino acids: CASTWGYEQYF. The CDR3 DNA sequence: TGTGCCAGTACTTGGGGCTACGAGCAGTACTTC.

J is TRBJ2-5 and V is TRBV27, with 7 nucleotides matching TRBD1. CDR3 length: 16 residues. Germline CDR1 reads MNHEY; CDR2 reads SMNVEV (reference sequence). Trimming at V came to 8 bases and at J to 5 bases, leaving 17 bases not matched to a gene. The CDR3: CASATLGWAGGETQYF. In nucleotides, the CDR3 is TGTGCCAGCGCAACGTTAGGTTGGGCAGGGGGTGAGACCCAGTACTTC.

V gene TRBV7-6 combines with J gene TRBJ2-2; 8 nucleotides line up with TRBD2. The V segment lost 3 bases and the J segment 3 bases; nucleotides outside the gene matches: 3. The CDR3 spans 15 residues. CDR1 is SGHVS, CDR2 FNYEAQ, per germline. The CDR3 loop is CASSFSGEHTGELFF. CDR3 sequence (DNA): TGTGCCAGCAGCTTTAGCGGGGAACACACCGGGGAGCTGTTTTTT.

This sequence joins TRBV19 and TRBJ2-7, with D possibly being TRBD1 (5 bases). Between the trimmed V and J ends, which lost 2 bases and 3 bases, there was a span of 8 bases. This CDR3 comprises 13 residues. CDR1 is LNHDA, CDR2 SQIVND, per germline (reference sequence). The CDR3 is CASSITTVYEQYF. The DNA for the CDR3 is TGTGCCAGTAGTATAACGACAGTCTACGAGCAGTACTTC.

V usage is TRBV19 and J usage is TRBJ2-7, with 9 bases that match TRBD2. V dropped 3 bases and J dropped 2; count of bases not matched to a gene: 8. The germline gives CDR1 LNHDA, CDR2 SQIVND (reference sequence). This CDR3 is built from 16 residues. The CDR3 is CASSMLAGPPTYEQYF. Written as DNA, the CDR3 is TGTGCCAGTAGTATGCTAGCGGGACCCCCAACCTACGAGCAGTACTTC.

CDR3 residues: CASSSQWGETQYF. CDR3 sequence (DNA): TGTGCCAGCAGTTCTCAGTGGGGGGAGACCCAGTACTTC. V usage is TRBV28 and J usage is TRBJ2-5; D possibly matches TRBD1 or TRBD2 (5 bases each). With 4 bases removed from V and 5 bases from J, the gap between germline ends came to 11 bases. This CDR3 contains 13 residues. Germline V CDR1 and CDR2: MDHEN, SYDVKM.

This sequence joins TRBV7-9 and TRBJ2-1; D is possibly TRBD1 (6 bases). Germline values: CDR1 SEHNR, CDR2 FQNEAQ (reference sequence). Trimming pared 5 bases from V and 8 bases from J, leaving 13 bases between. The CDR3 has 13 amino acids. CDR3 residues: CASSGVGGDEQFF. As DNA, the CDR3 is TGTGCCAGCAGCGGGGTTGGGGGCGATGAGCAGTTCTTC.

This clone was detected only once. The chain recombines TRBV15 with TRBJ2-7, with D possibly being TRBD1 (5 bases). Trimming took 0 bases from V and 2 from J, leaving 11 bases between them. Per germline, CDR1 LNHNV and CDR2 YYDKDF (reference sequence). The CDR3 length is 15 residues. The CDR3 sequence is CATSRDLGVAYEQYF. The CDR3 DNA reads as TGTGCCACCAGCAGAGATTTAGGGGTCGCCTACGAGCAGTACTTC.

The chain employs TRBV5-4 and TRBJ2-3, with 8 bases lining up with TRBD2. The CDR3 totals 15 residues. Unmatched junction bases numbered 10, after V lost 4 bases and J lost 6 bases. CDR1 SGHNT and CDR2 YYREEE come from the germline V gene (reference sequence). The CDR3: CASSVGTREGDTQYF. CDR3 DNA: TGTGCCAGCAGCGTCGGGACTAGGGAGGGCGATACGCAGTATTTT.

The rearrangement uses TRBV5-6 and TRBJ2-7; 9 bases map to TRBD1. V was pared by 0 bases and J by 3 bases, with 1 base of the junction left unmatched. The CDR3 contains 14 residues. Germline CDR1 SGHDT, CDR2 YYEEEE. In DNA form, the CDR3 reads TGTGCCAGCAGCTTGGTGGGACAGGGCTACGAGCAGTACTTC. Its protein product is CASSLVGQGYEQYF.

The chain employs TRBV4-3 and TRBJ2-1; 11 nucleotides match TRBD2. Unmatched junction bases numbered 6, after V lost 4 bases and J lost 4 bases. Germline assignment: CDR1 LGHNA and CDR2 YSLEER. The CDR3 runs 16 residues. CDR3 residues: CASSLEGLAEYNEQFF. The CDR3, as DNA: TGCGCCAGCAGCCTTGAGGGACTAGCGGAGTACAATGAGCAGTTCTTC.

The CDR3 region is CASSEGAAGGTYEQYF. The CDR3 DNA is TGTGCCAGCAGTGAAGGGGCCGCTGGGGGGACCTACGAGCAGTACTTC. The chain combines TRBV25-1 with TRBJ2-7, with D maybe TRBD2 (6 bases). The CDR3 consists of 16 residues. The V and J ends lost 2 bases and 2 bases respectively, with 16 bases between them. The germline V gene has CDR1 MGHDK and CDR2 SYGVNS.

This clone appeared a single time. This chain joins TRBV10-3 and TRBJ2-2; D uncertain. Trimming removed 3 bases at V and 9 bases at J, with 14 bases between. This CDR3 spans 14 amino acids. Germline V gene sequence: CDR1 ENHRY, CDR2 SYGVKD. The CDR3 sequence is CAISDVQPDRELFF. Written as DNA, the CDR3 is TGTGCCATCAGTGACGTACAGCCAGATCGGGAGCTGTTTTTT.

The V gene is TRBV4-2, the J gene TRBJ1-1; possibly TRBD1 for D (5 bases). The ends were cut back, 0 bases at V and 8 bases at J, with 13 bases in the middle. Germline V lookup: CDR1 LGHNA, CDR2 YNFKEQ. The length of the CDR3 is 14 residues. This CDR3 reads CASSQDRGVWEAFF. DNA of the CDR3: TGTGCCAGCAGCCAAGACCGGGGGGTTTGGGAAGCTTTCTTT.